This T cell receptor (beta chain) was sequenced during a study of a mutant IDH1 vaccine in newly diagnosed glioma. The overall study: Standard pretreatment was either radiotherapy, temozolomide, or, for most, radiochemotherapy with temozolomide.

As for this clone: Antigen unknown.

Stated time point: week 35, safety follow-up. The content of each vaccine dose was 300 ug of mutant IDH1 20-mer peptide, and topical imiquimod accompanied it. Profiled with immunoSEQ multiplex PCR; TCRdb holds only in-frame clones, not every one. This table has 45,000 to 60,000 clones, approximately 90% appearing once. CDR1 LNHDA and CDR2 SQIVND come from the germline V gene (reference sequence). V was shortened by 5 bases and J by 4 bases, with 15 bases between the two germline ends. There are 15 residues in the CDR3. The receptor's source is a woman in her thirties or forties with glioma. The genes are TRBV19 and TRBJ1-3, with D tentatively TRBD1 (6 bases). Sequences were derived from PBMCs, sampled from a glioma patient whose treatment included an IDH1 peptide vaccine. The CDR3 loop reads CASSDGGARGNTIYF. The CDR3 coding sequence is TGTGCCAGTAGTGATGGGGGGGCTCGCGGAAACACCATATATTTT. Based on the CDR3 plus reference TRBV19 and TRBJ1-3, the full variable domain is DGGITQSPKYLFRKEGQNVTLSCEQNLNHDAMYWYRQDPGQGLRLIYYSQIVNDFQKGDIAEGYSVSREKKESFPLTVTSAQKNPTAFYLCASSDGGARGNTIYFGEGSWLTVV.